This T cell receptor (beta chain) was captured by sequencing in a study of CD8 T cells in Susac syndrome. The V end lost 6 bases, the J end lost 1 base, and 15 bases lay between the germline ends. The CDR3 contains 16 residues. TEMRA cells were FACS-enriched, unlike CD8+ and CD4+ T cells, which were negatively isolated. An input of 0.5 to 1 ug of RNA was subjected to reverse transcription using random hexamers. TCRdb re-called the immunoSEQ multiplex PCR reads with MiXCR, one entry per CDR3 protein. The top ten clones hold 0.096% of a sample with some 100,000 distinct CDR3 sequences, 90% to 98% of them seen once. Points on this clonotype: Antigen unknown.

Study-level findings and limits: The study acknowledged a relatively small number of individuals in its TCR sequencing and HLA analysis.

The source is a human donor in good health. The chain combines TRBV12-3 or TRBV12-4 with TRBJ2-2; a weak D match, TRBD1 (5 bases). Sequenced input: CD4+ T cells from PBMCs. The CDR3 region is CASRPPRTGNTGELFF. The CDR3 DNA reads TGTGCCAGCAGGCCACCCCGTACAGGGAACACCGGGGAGCTGTTTTTT.